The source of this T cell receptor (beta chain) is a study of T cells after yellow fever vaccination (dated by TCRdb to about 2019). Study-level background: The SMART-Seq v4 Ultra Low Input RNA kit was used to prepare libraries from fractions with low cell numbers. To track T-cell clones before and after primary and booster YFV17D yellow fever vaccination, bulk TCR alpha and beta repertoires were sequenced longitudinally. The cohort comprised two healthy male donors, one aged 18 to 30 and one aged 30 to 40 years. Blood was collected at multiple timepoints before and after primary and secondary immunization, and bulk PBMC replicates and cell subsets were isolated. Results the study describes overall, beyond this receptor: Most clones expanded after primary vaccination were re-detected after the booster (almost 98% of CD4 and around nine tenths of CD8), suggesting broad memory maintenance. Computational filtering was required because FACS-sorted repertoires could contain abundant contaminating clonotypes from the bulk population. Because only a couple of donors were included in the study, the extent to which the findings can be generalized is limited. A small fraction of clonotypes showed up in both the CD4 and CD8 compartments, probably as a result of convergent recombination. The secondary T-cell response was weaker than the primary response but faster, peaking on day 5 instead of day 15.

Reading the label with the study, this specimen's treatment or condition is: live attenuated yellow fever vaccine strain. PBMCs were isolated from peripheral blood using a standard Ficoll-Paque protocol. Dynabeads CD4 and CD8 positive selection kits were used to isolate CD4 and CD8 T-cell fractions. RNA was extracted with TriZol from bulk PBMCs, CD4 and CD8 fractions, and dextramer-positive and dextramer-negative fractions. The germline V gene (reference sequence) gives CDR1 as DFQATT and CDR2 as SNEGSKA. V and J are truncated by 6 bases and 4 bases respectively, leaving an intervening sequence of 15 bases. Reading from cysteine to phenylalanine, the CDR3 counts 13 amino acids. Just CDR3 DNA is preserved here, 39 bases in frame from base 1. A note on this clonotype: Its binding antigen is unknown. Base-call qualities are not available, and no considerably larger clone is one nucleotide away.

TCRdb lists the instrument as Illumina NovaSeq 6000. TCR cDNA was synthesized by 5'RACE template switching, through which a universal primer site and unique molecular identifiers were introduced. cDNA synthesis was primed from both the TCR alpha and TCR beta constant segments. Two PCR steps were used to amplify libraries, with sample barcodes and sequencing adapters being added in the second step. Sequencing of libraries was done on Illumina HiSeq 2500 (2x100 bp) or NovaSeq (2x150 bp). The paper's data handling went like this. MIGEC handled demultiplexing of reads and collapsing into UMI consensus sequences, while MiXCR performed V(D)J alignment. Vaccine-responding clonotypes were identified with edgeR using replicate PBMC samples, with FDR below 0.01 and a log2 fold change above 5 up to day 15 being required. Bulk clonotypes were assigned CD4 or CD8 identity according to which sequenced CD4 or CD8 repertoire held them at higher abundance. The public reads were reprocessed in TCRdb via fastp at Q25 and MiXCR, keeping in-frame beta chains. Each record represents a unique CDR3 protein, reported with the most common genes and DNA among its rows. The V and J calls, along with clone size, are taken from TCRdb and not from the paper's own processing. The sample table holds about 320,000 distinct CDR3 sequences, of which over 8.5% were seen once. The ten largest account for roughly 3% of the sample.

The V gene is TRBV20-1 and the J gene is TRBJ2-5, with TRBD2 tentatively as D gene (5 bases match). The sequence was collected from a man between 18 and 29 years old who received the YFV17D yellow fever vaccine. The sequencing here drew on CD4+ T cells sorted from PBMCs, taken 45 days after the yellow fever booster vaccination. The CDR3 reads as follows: CSAPRGGRETQYF. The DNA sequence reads TGCAGTGCCCCCCGGGGTGGGAGAGAGACCCAGTACTTC.